Given below is one T cell receptor beta chain in context. Its antigen is not identified. CDR3 length equals 17 residues. The V gene lost 0 bases and the J gene lost 7 bases, with 20 bases spanning the gap. Germline values: CDR1 SGDLS, CDR2 YYNGEE. TCRdb re-analyzed the PCR reads through MiXCR. The data hold about 10,000 clones, with 25% to 35% observed a single time. The record originates from a study of metastatic and nonmetastatic thyroid tumors. In the study overall: Blood and tumor or nodule tissue repertoires from malignant and benign thyroid patients were compared.

Findings of the study overall: Reportedly, malignant thyroid tumors had significantly higher TCR beta diversity than benign nodules, in blood and tumor.

Patients underwent thyroid surgery, and none had received any treatment before it. The genes are TRBV9 and TRBJ2-1; possible D gene TRBD2, 6 bases. The sequenced material came from tumor tissue. This clonotype was obtained from a female donor with papillary thyroid cancer or a benign thyroid nodule (not recorded which). Some clones in this sample may be carry-over from other donors' samples. As DNA, the CDR3 is TGTGCCAGCAGCGTAGAACCGGGACTGTCGAGCGGGAATGAGCAGTTCTTC. Translation: CASSVEPGLSSGNEQFF.